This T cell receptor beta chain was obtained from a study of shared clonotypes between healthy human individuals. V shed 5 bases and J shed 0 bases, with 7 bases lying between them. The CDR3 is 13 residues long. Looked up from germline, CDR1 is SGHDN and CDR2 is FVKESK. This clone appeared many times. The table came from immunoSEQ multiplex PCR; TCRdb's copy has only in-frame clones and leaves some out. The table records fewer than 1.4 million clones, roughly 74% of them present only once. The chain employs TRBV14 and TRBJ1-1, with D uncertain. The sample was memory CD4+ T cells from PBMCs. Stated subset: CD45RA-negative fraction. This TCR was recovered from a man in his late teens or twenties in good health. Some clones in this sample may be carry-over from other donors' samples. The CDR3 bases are TGTGCCAGCAGCTGGGGAATGAACACTGAAGCTTTCTTT. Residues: CASSWGMNTEAFF.